Below are 8 T cell receptor beta chains sequenced from a single sample in a study of blood T cell repertoires in COVID-19. Clones were sequenced by immunoSEQ multiplex PCR, and TCRdb holds only the in-frame ones, with some missing. In the table there are fewer than 450,000 clones, over 80% of which are singletons. The material sequenced was peripheral blood. The receptor set was obtained from a woman aged 45 to 65 with COVID-19, enrolled during active disease.

The rearrangement joins TRBV4-2 to TRBJ2-7, with 9 bases aligning to TRBD1. The CDR3 contains 14 residues. CDR1 and CDR2 (germline): LGHNA, YNFKEQ. Germline trimming cut 0 bases from V and 4 bases from J; bases unmatched to any gene: 1. The CDR3 nucleotides read TGTGCCAGCAGCCAAGAACAGGGGGCTTACGAGCAGTACTTC. It yields the protein CASSQEQGAYEQYF.

The chain employs TRBV30 and TRBJ2-1, with a possible D match to TRBD2 (6 bases). V lost 2 bases and J lost 2, with 13 bases in between. CDR1 is GTSNPN and CDR2 is SVGIG in the germline V gene (reference sequence). This CDR3 region has 15 residues. The CDR3 spells CAWSLAVGAYNEQFF. The CDR3 region has the DNA TGTGCCTGGAGTTTAGCGGTCGGCGCCTACAATGAGCAGTTCTTC.

The CDR3 protein is CASSPRGGLQGPVTYEQYF. CDR3 nucleotides: TGTGCCAGCAGCCCTCGGGGCGGTCTACAGGGGCCAGTTACCTACGAGCAGTACTTC. This chain uses TRBV7-9 with TRBJ2-7, with 7 bases identical to TRBD1. The CDR3 is 19 residues long. Germline CDR1 SEHNR, CDR2 FQNEAQ (reference sequence). V shed 5 bases and J 2 bases; nucleotides not matched to a gene: 21.

The chain has TRBV5-1 and TRBJ1-1, with a weak D call TRBD1 (6 bases). The V end lost 7 bases, the J end lost 1 base, and 14 bases lay between the germline ends. Germline V CDR1 and CDR2: SGHRS, YFSETQ. The CDR3 consists of 14 residues. This CDR3 is CASGNRERNTEAFF. DNA for the CDR3: TGCGCCAGCGGAAACAGGGAAAGGAACACTGAAGCTTTCTTT.

In nucleotides, the CDR3 is TGTGCCAGTAGTGGAACAGGGACAGGCTACACTGAAGCTTTCTTT. Protein product: CASSGTGTGYTEAFF. The chain recombines TRBV19 with TRBJ1-1; 8 bases line up with TRBD1. The CDR3 is 15 amino acids. Germline values: CDR1 LNHDA, CDR2 SQIVND (reference sequence). Trimming cost V 5 bases and J 3 bases; bases outside gene matches: 8. Looking up the rest from reference TRBV19 and TRBJ1-1 gives the full variable domain: DGGITQSPKYLFRKEGQNVTLSCEQNLNHDAMYWYRQDPGQGLRLIYYSQIVNDFQKGDIAEGYSVSREKKESFPLTVTSAQKNPTAFYLCASSGTGTGYTEAFFGQGTRLTVV.

This chain connects TRBV18 to TRBJ2-7; 8 bases are a match to TRBD2. The CDR3 totals 15 residues. The trim removed 0 bases at V and 4 bases at J, leaving 5 bases unmatched. Germline lookup yields CDR1 KGHSH and CDR2 LQKENI. This chain's CDR3 is CASSPPDGRVYEQYF. The CDR3 nucleotides read TGTGCCAGCTCACCACCCGACGGGAGGGTATACGAGCAGTACTTC.

This rearrangement joins TRBV5-7 to TRBJ1-2, with D possibly matching TRBD1 (5 bases). TRBV5-7 is placed among ORFs of uncertain function. Trimming took off 0 bases at V and 5 bases at J, with 14 bases between the two ends. CDR3 length: 15 residues. The CDR3 nucleotides read TGTGCCAGCAGCTTGGAGCATGACAGAAGGTATGGCTACACCTTC. Protein product: CASSLEHDRRYGYTF.

The V gene is TRBV9, the J gene TRBJ2-2; D is perhaps TRBD2 (5 bases). This CDR3 region has 15 residues. Germline-derived CDR1 and CDR2 are SGDLS and YYNGEE. Between the trimmed V and J ends, which lost 0 bases and 3 bases, there was a span of 9 bases. CDR3 in DNA: TGTGCCAGCAGCGTAGGAATGGGAGACACCGGGGAGCTGTTTTTT. This gives the protein CASSVGMGDTGELFF.